Listed below are T cell receptor beta chains from one sample, sequenced in a study of T cells after posttransplantation cyclophosphamide. Measured with immunoSEQ multiplex PCR; TCRdb has only the in-frame clones, and not every one. The profile covers fewer than 40,000 clones, none occurring a single time. Sequences were obtained from PBMCs. The origin of the receptors is a woman aged 45-59 years in good health and a related stem cell transplant donor. CDR3s include the opening cysteine and the closing phenylalanine or tryptophan. D genes are given only for firm matches. A row's size may be missing; if present it is once, few, many or a size class.

>many|TRBJ2-1|TRBD2|TRBV5-5
CASSLEISGGMNEQFF
TGTGCCAGCAGCTTGGAAATTAGCGGGGGAATGAATGAGCAGTTCTTC
>many|TRBJ2-5|-|TRBV9
CASSSYQETQYF
TGTGCCAGCAGCTCGTACCAAGAGACCCAGTACTTC
>many|TRBJ1-1|-|TRBV6-5
CASSYSASMNTEAFF
TGTGCCAGCAGTTACTCGGCAAGTATGAACACTGAAGCTTTCTTT
>many|TRBJ1-1|TRBD1|TRBV5-4
CASSDISTGMNTEAFF
TGTGCCAGCAGCGACATTTCGACAGGGATGAACACTGAAGCTTTCTTT
>many|TRBJ1-2|TRBD1|TRBV5-6
CASSLRDRGRVDYGYTF
TGTGCCAGCAGCCTCCGGGACAGGGGGCGCGTGGACTATGGCTACACCTTC
>many|TRBJ1-6|-|TRBV6-6
CASSPTGSGSPLHF
TGTGCCAGCAGTCCAACAGGGTCGGGATCACCCCTCCACTTT
>many|TRBJ2-7|-|TRBV12-5
CASGLIRGVHEQYF
TGTGCTAGTGGTTTGATCCGGGGAGTACACGAGCAGTACTTC
>many|TRBJ1-5|TRBD1|TRBV6-6
CASSYQGAGNQPQHF
TGTGCCAGCAGTTACCAGGGGGCTGGCAATCAGCCCCAGCATTTT
>many|TRBJ1-1|TRBD1|TRBV18
CASSTRDRMNTEAFF
TGTGCCAGCTCCACCCGGGACAGAATGAACACTGAAGCTTTCTTT
>many|TRBJ1-5|TRBD1|TRBV18
CASSPGLSGGGNQPQHF
TGTGCCAGCTCACCAGGATTATCAGGGGGCGGTAATCAGCCCCAGCATTTT
>few|TRBJ1-3|-|TRBV30
CAWSPGFGNTIYF
TGTGCCTGGAGTCCGGGGTTTGGAAACACCATATATTTT
>many|TRBJ2-2|-|TRBV5-1
CASSPRWGGTGELFF
TGCGCCAGCAGCCCTCGGTGGGGCGGCACCGGGGAGCTGTTTTTT
>-|TRBJ2-1|TRBD2|TRBV7-2
CASSLVAPSGGGNEQFF
TGTGCCAGCAGCTTAGTCGCCCCTAGCGGGGGGGGTAATGAGCAGTTCTTC
>many|TRBJ1-2|-|TRBV19
CASSIGYGGIDGYTF
TGTGCCAGTAGTATAGGATATGGGGGGATCGATGGCTACACCTTC
>many|TRBJ2-7|TRBD2|TRBV30
CAWSVRASGVKRSYEQYF
TGTGCCTGGAGTGTACGGGCTAGCGGGGTGAAACGCTCCTACGAGCAGTACTTC
>few|TRBJ1-5|TRBD1|TRBV28
CASSFGQGYSNQPQHF
TGTGCCAGCAGTTTTGGACAGGGCTATAGCAATCAGCCCCAGCATTTT
>many|TRBJ1-1|-|TRBV27
CASSNRKTEAFF
TGTGCCAGCAGTAACAGGAAAACTGAAGCTTTCTTT
>many|TRBJ2-2|TRBD1|TRBV19
CASRDRDSGELFF
TGTGCCAGTAGGGACAGGGATAGCGGGGAGCTGTTTTTT
>many|TRBJ1-2|TRBD1|TRBV5-1
CASSPGTGDVGYTF
TGCGCCAGCAGCCCCGGGACAGGCGATGTGGGCTACACCTTC
>many|TRBJ2-1|-|TRBV2
CASSTYNEQFF
TGTGCCAGCAGCACCTACAATGAGCAGTTCTTC
>-|TRBJ2-7|TRBD2|TRBV2
CASRLLAGPYEQYF
TGTGCCTCTCGACTGCTAGCGGGGCCCTACGAGCAGTACTTC
>many|TRBJ1-2|TRBD1|TRBV7-2
CASSNHGTGSYGYTF
TGTGCCAGCAGCAACCACGGGACAGGGAGCTATGGCTACACCTTC
>many|TRBJ1-3|TRBD1|TRBV7-6
CASSLVGQASSGNTIYF
TGTGCCAGCAGCTTAGTGGGACAGGCAAGCTCTGGAAACACCATATATTTT
>many|TRBJ1-2|-|TRBV7-9
CASGEGGANYGYTF
TGTGCCAGCGGGGAGGGAGGAGCTAACTATGGCTACACCTTC
>many|TRBJ2-3|TRBD2|TRBV11-2
CASSQGLAGDTQYF
TGTGCCAGCAGCCAGGGACTAGCAGGGGATACGCAGTATTTT
>many|TRBJ1-6|-|TRBV5-4
CASSSGMLGLTNSPLHF
TGTGCCAGCAGCTCAGGGATGTTGGGACTTACGAATTCACCCCTCCACTTT
>many|TRBJ1-2|-|TRBV5-1
CASSLVGRQGTDRPYGYTF
TGCGCCAGCAGCTTGGTTGGACGCCAGGGTACGGATCGGCCCTATGGCTACACCTTC
>many|TRBJ2-7|-|TRBV5-1
CASTLDINSYEQYF
TGCGCCAGCACCTTAGACATAAATTCCTACGAGCAGTACTTC
>many|TRBJ2-2|-|TRBV7-9
CASSLATTRDSTGELFF
TGTGCCAGCAGCTTAGCGACCACGCGTGACTCCACCGGGGAGCTGTTTTTT
>few|TRBJ2-7|-|TRBV4-1
CASSQEGGALGYEQYF
TGCGCCAGCAGCCAAGAAGGGGGGGCACTGGGCTACGAGCAGTACTTC
>few|TRBJ2-1|TRBD2|TRBV7-3
CASSLNSGGRLNEQFF
TGTGCCAGCAGCTTAAATAGCGGGGGCCGCCTGAATGAGCAGTTCTTC
>few|TRBJ1-4|-|TRBV28
CASSDVQGSREKLFF
TGTGCCAGCAGTGACGTCCAGGGGTCCAGGGAAAAACTGTTTTTT
>many|TRBJ2-2|-|TRBV5-1
CASSYDGGAGTGELFF
TGCGCCAGCAGCTACGATGGGGGCGCGGGCACCGGGGAGCTGTTTTTT
>many|TRBJ1-6|-|TRBV5-1
CASSYRWEDSPLHF
TGCGCCAGCAGCTACCGGTGGGAGGATTCACCCCTCCACTTT
>many|TRBJ1-4|-|TRBV4-2
CASSQDPSRLNEKLFF
TGTGCCAGCAGCCAAGACCCCTCCCGCCTAAATGAAAAACTGTTTTTT
>many|TRBJ2-3|-|TRBV7-3
CASSPTRTDTQYF
TGTGCCAGCAGCCCTACCAGGACAGATACGCAGTATTTT
>many|TRBJ1-1|-|TRBV5-1
CASSDWGGSTEAFF
TGCGCCAGCAGCGATTGGGGGGGTAGCACTGAAGCTTTCTTT
>many|TRBJ2-3|TRBD2|TRBV9
CASSESGEGADTQYF
TGTGCCAGCAGCGAAAGCGGGGAAGGTGCAGATACGCAGTATTTT
>many|TRBJ2-7|TRBD1|TRBV10-3
CAISGGQGTYEQYF
TGTGCCATCAGTGGGGGACAGGGCACCTACGAGCAGTACTTC
>many|TRBJ2-5|-|TRBV27
CASSFSGSGWETQYF
TGTGCCAGCAGTTTTTCGGGCAGCGGGTGGGAGACCCAGTACTTC
>many|TRBJ2-5|TRBD1|TRBV7-2
CASSFGDRAGETQYF
TGTGCCAGCAGCTTCGGAGACAGGGCGGGAGAGACCCAGTACTTC
>many|TRBJ2-2|TRBD1|TRBV27
CASTRLTGAGELFF
TGTGCCAGCACACGTTTGACAGGGGCCGGGGAGCTGTTTTTT
>many|TRBJ1-5|TRBD1|TRBV4-2
CASRQTGTNQPQHF
TGTGCCAGCAGACAGACAGGGACCAATCAGCCCCAGCATTTT
>many|TRBJ1-2|-|TRBV28
CASTARSQVLSGGYTF
TGTGCCAGCACCGCCAGGTCGCAAGTTTTGTCCGGTGGCTACACCTTC
>-|TRBJ2-7|-|TRBV27
CASSLSASRYEQYF
TGTGCCAGCAGTTTATCAGCTTCCCGGTACGAGCAGTACTTC
>many|TRBJ2-7|TRBD2|TRBV6-1
CASSEGDRAGVFYEQYF
TGTGCCAGCAGTGAAGGAGACCGAGCGGGGGTCTTTTACGAGCAGTACTTC
>many|TRBJ1-1|-|TRBV6-5
CASISNTEAFF
TGTGCCAGCATCTCGAACACTGAAGCTTTCTTT
>many|TRBJ2-7|TRBD2|TRBV5-4
CASSRTSGGLYEQYF
TGTGCCAGCAGTCGCACTAGCGGGGGGCTCTACGAGCAGTACTTC
>many|TRBJ1-6|-|TRBV10-3
CAISETDSPLHF
TGTGCCATCAGTGAGACGGATTCACCCCTCCACTTT
>-|TRBJ1-2|TRBD1|TRBV28
CASSLTGGDWNGYTF
TGTGCCAGCAGTTTGACAGGGGGCGATTGGAATGGCTACACCTTC
>many|TRBJ2-7|-|TRBV11-2
CASSSVEVRTTQQYF
TGTGCCAGCAGCTCCGTGGAGGTCCGGACTACCCAGCAGTACTTC
>many|TRBJ2-1|-|TRBV10-3
CATMGAGENSYNEQFF
TGTGCCACCATGGGGGCGGGGGAGAACTCCTACAATGAGCAGTTCTTC
>many|TRBJ1-2|-|TRBV27
CASSPSGTVSYGYTF
TGTGCCAGCAGCCCTTCCGGGACTGTCTCCTATGGCTACACCTTC
>many|TRBJ1-5|TRBD1|TRBV28
CATQKQGNSNQPQHF
TGTGCCACCCAAAAACAGGGGAATAGCAATCAGCCCCAGCATTTT
>many|TRBJ2-3|-|TRBV11-2
CASSLWGADTQYF
TGTGCCAGCAGCTTATGGGGAGCAGATACGCAGTATTTT
>many|TRBJ1-4|-|TRBV11-3
CASSLRGGNEKLFF
TGTGCCAGCAGCTTGAGGGGGGGAAATGAAAAACTGTTTTTT
>many|TRBJ1-2|-|TRBV9
CASSVVGGHGGYTF
TGTGCCAGCAGCGTAGTTGGAGGGCACGGGGGCTACACCTTC
>many|TRBJ1-1|-|TRBV6-6
CASSFPGNTEAFF
TGTGCCAGCAGCTTCCCAGGGAACACTGAAGCTTTCTTT
>few|TRBJ1-2|-|TRBV7-2
CASSSEGPLANYGYTF
TGTGCCAGCAGCTCCGAGGGCCCGCTCGCTAACTATGGCTACACCTTC